This T cell receptor (beta chain) was recorded in a study of shared clonotypes between healthy human individuals. Across the study: Donors had three CD4 naive, three CD4 memory, two CD8 naive and one CD8 memory plate apiece. Study-level results: The study generally estimated greater richness for naive than memory subsets.

With respect to this clone: Its antigen is unidentified.

Clones were read by immunoSEQ multiplex PCR, and TCRdb kept only the in-frame ones, dropping some. The sample has approximately 1,000,000 clones, about 80% seen once. The TCR comes from a man between 18 and 29 years old in good health. Some clones in this sample may be carry-over from other donors' samples. The specimen was memory CD4+ T cells from PBMCs. The subset was: CD45RA-negative fraction.

The CDR3 DNA reads TGTGCCAGCAGTTTATCGACAGGGGATGGGGAAAAACTGTTTTTT. The encoded protein is CASSLSTGDGEKLFF. The chain couples TRBV27 to TRBJ1-4, with 8 bases identical to TRBD1. CDR3 size: 15 residues. Germline V CDR1 and CDR2: MNHEY, SMNVEV (reference sequence). The V gene end was trimmed by 0 bases and the J gene end by 8 bases; junction bases not matched to a gene: 5.